This TCR beta chain was sequenced in a study of cytomegalovirus exposure and HLA in healthy donors. Overall study findings and caveats: Earlier analysis looked at TCR beta V segments, and most were productive about 87% or about 30% of the time.

With 60 Vbeta and 13 Jbeta primers, the PCR was carried out. TCRdb's copy holds only in-frame clones and misses some; the assay was immunoSEQ multiplex PCR. The sample lists over 70,000 clones, about 67% seen once, with approximately 10% in the top ten. CDR3 size: 14 residues. Germline V gene lookup returns CDR1 MDHEN and CDR2 SYDVKM. Losses at the gene ends were 3 bases for V and 7 bases for J; bases not matched to a gene: 4. Worth noting for this clone: Its antigen is not known.

The gene calls are TRBV28 and TRBJ2-2; 8 bases match TRBD1. Sequencing was done on a sample of PBMCs. The TCR comes from a human donor in good health. CDR3 coding DNA: TGTGCCAGCAGTTTGCAGGGGGCCGGCGGGGAGCTGTTTTTT. It is translated as CASSLQGAGGELFF.